This is a list of T cell receptor beta chains from one sample in a study of cytomegalovirus exposure and HLA in healthy donors. Sequencing used immunoSEQ multiplex PCR; TCRdb keeps in-frame clones, though not all of them. Here the sample table reports approximately 130,000 clones. The sample taken for sequencing was PBMCs. The receptors were sampled from a woman aged 55-70 years in good health and CMV-seronegative. CDR3s include the opening cysteine and the closing phenylalanine or tryptophan. D genes are given only for firm matches.

v_gene	d_gene	j_gene	CDR3aa	CDR3nt
TRBV10-2	.	TRBJ2-5	CASSEDTKRGETQYF	TGCGCCAGCAGTGAGGACACCAAGAGGGGGGAGACCCAGTACTTC
TRBV11-2	.	TRBJ2-5	CASSLAPPSRLYF	TGTGCCAGCAGCTTAGCCCCCCCATCGCGGCTCTACTTC
TRBV28	.	TRBJ1-2	CASLAIYTGYGYTF	TGTGCCAGCCTCGCTATCTACACAGGGTATGGCTACACCTTC
TRBV28	TRBD1	TRBJ1-1	CASSSSQGVQRNTEAFF	TGTGCCAGCAGTTCATCACAGGGGGTCCAGCGGAACACTGAAGCTTTCTTT
TRBV9	TRBD1	TRBJ1-1	CASSARDRGMNTEAFF	TGTGCCAGCAGCGCAAGGGACAGGGGTATGAACACTGAAGCTTTCTTT
TRBV6-4	.	TRBJ2-2	CASSDSHRAGELFF	TGTGCCAGCAGTGACTCGCACAGGGCCGGCGAGCTGTTTTTT
TRBV5-1	TRBD2	TRBJ2-2	CASSSRTGGRAGTGELFF	TGCGCCAGCAGCTCCCGAACAGGCGGGAGGGCCGGAACCGGGGAGCTGTTTTTT
TRBV19	.	TRBJ2-3	CASSTLLGSFNTDTQYF	TGTGCCAGTAGTACCCTGCTTGGTAGCTTTAACACAGATACGCAGTATTTT
TRBV28	.	TRBJ1-2	CASSLTLAGARGYSNYGYTF	TGTGCCAGCAGTTTAACGTTGGCAGGGGCGAGGGGATATTCTAACTATGGCTACACCTTC
TRBV21-1	.	TRBJ2-5	CASSSGTVTREQYF	TGTGCCAGCTCCTCCGGGACAGTGACACGGGAGCAGTACTTC
TRBV28	.	TRBJ1-2	CASSSPPGYTF	TGTGCCAGCAGTTCCCCTCCCGGCTACACCTTC
TRBV5-1	TRBD1	TRBJ2-1	CASSLPTGGLYNEQFF	TGCGCCAGCAGCTTACCAACAGGGGGCCTCTACAATGAGCAGTTCTTC
TRBV10-1	TRBD1	TRBJ1-3	CASMGQGGNTIYF	TGCGCCAGCATGGGACAGGGAGGAAACACCATATATTTT
TRBV2	.	TRBJ2-2	CARGGGGHTGELFF	TGTGCAAGGGGGGGCGGCGGACACACCGGGGAGCTGTTTTTT
TRBV5-4	TRBD1	TRBJ2-7	CASSPGTGGSYEQYF	TGTGCCAGCAGCCCCGGGACAGGGGGCTCCTACGAGCAGTACTTC
TRBV6-5	TRBD1	TRBJ2-7	CASSYGTGYEQYF	TGTGCCAGCAGTTACGGGACAGGCTACGAGCAGTACTTC
TRBV28	.	TRBJ2-2	CASSSQQGTGELFF	TGTGCCAGCAGTTCCCAACAGGGAACCGGGGAGCTGTTTTTT
TRBV7-6	.	TRBJ1-5	CASSPDSSNQPQHF	TGTGCCAGCAGCCCTGACAGTAGCAATCAGCCCCAGCATTTT
TRBV9	TRBD2	TRBJ2-1	CASSVVSGRDNEQFF	TGTGCCAGCAGCGTAGTTAGCGGGAGAGACAATGAGCAGTTCTTC
TRBV4-1	.	TRBJ1-2	CASSHPLRTGRVGYTF	TGCGCCAGCAGCCATCCACTACGAACAGGGCGCGTCGGCTACACCTTC
TRBV7-3	TRBD2	TRBJ2-5	CASSPGTSGGTQYF	TGTGCCAGCAGCCCAGGGACTAGCGGGGGGACCCAGTACTTC
TRBV5-1	TRBD1	TRBJ2-5	CASSSYRGQETQYF	TGCGCCAGCAGCTCATACAGGGGGCAAGAGACCCAGTACTTC
TRBV5-1	TRBD2	TRBJ2-3	CASALAGVGTDTQYF	TGCGCCAGCGCACTAGCGGGAGTTGGCACAGATACGCAGTATTTT
TRBV6-1	.	TRBJ1-5	CAITRRQVTFQPQHF	TGTGCCATCACTAGGCGACAGGTGACCTTTCAGCCCCAGCATTTT
TRBV28	TRBD1	TRBJ2-2	CASSLSGGRELFF	TGTGCCAGCAGTTTATCAGGGGGCAGGGAGCTGTTTTTT
TRBV27	TRBD1	TRBJ2-1	CASSSGTGGTEQFF	TGTGCCAGCAGTTCCGGGACAGGGGGCACTGAGCAGTTCTTC
TRBV11-2	.	TRBJ1-2	CASRKDTTAF	TGTGCCAGCAGAAAGGACACCACCGCCTTC
TRBV11-2	TRBD1	TRBJ2-2	CASSQGQGFAGELFF	TGTGCCAGCAGCCAGGGACAGGGGTTTGCCGGGGAGCTGTTTTTT
TRBV2	TRBD2	TRBJ2-3	CASSEGTSAYF	TGTGCCAGCAGTGAAGGGACTAGCGCGTATTTT
TRBV5-8	TRBD1	TRBJ1-5	CASSSQGAGNQPQHF	TGTGCCAGCAGCTCGCAGGGGGCCGGCAATCAGCCCCAGCATTTT
TRBV6-1	.	TRBJ2-1	CASSELYGTYNEQFF	TGTGCCAGCAGTGAACTGTATGGGACTTACAATGAGCAGTTCTTC
TRBV2	.	TRBJ2-1	CASSEMSFSYNEQFF	TGTGCCAGCAGTGAAATGAGTTTCTCCTACAATGAGCAGTTCTTC